This entry lists 16 T cell receptor beta chains sequenced from one sample in a study of T-cell memory formation after mild COVID-19 (dated by TCRdb to about 2021). The library was prepared using 5' RACE. Sequencing took place on an Illumina NovaSeq 6000. TCRdb redid the processing of the public reads, applying fastp at Q25 and MiXCR, and retained in-frame beta chains. Each entry merges the rows of one CDR3 protein and shows their most common DNA and genes. In this sample the table shows 300,000 to 400,000 distinct CDR3 sequences, 15% to 20% of which occur a single time. The ten largest clones represent around 22% of the sample. The source material was PBMCs or a T cell subset sorted from them (not recorded which). The receptors were sampled from a man aged 18 to 30 who had mild COVID-19 (a few samples of this study predate the infection). The sample titles of this study are shuffled in the database, so cell type and time point are left out; the donor was told from shared clones.

V usage is TRBV12-3 or TRBV12-4 and J usage is TRBJ1-5, with D tentatively TRBD1 (5 bases). The CDR3 is 14 amino acids. V was shortened by 4 bases and J by 6 bases, with 13 bases between the two germline ends. The CDR3 sequence: CASSSQGRGQPQHF. CDR3 coding DNA: TGTGCCAGCAGTTCCCAGGGTCGCGGTCAGCCCCAGCATTTT.

This clonotype was seen only a few times. The chain combines TRBV4-1 with TRBJ2-7; 8 nucleotides agree with TRBD1. Germline assignment: CDR1 MGHRA and CDR2 YSYEKL. The CDR3 is made up of 15 amino acids. The V segment lost 4 bases and the J segment 0 bases; nucleotides outside the gene matches: 5. DNA of the CDR3: TGCGCCAGCAGCCCTAGGACAGGGAGCTCCTACGAGCAGTACGTC. Translation gives CASSPRTGSSYEQYV.

The chain has TRBV6-1 and TRBJ2-7, with 8 bases that match TRBD1. This CDR3 has 15 amino acids. Trimming removed 2 bases from V and 0 bases from J; junction bases left unmatched: 3. Germline V gene sequence: CDR1 MNHNS, CDR2 SASEGT. Here the CDR3 reads CASSEFRGPSYEQYF. For the CDR3, the DNA is TGTGCCAGCAGTGAATTCAGGGGGCCCTCCTACGAGCAGTACTTC.

This chain links TRBV6-5 with TRBJ2-7, with 13 bases fitting TRBD2. Trimming removed 6 bases from V and 5 bases from J; junction bases left unmatched: 7. This CDR3 spans 15 amino acids. In germline, CDR1 is MNHEY, CDR2 SVGAGI. CDR3 bases: TGTGCCAGCAGCGCCGGGACTAGCGGGATCAACGAGCAGTACTTC. This codes for CASSAGTSGINEQYF.

The rearrangement uses TRBV12-3 or TRBV12-4 and TRBJ1-1, with 10 bases lining up with TRBD1. There are 14 residues in the CDR3. The J segment lost 7 bases and the V segment lost 6 bases, leaving 8 bases of the junction unmatched. The CDR3 DNA follows: TGTGCCAGCAGGGGCGGGACAGGGGCTATTGAAGCTTTCTTT. Translation: CASRGGTGAIEAFF.

This clonotype was counted many times. The chain couples TRBV19 to TRBJ2-2, with a tentative D call TRBD2 (5 bases). This CDR3 spans 13 amino acids. Germline loops: CDR1 LNHDA, CDR2 SQIVND (reference sequence). Trimming removed 8 bases at V and 2 bases at J, with 9 bases between. In nucleotides, the CDR3 is TGTGCCAGTGCTAGCCCCAACACCGGGGAGCTGTTTTTT. It encodes CASASPNTGELFF. The variable domain in full, completed from reference TRBV19 and TRBJ2-2, reads DGGITQSPKYLFRKEGQNVTLSCEQNLNHDAMYWYRQDPGQGLRLIYYSQIVNDFQKGDIAEGYSVSREKKESFPLTVTSAQKNPTAFYLCASASPNTGELFFGEGSRLTVL.

This clonotype was detected only a few times. V gene TRBV3-1 combines with J gene TRBJ2-3, with 8 bases lining up with TRBD2. The CDR3 contains 13 residues. The germline V gene has CDR1 LGHDT and CDR2 YNNKEL (reference sequence). J lost 6 bases, V lost 6 bases, and 5 bases had no gene match. The CDR3 bases are TGTGCCAGCAGTGGAGCGGGGGTCGATACGCAGTATTTT. Translating it yields CASSGAGVDTQYF.

This clonotype was seen many times. The V call is TRBV2, the J call TRBJ2-4, with unresolved D. The CDR3 covers 17 residues. The germline gives CDR1 SNHLY, CDR2 FYNNEI. V lost 2 bases to trimming and J lost 0 bases, with 14 bases between them. The CDR3 nucleotides read TGTGCCAGCAGTGAAACGGCAATTGGGCTAGCCAAAAACATTCAGTACTTC. Residues: CASSETAIGLAKNIQYF.

V usage is TRBV4-1 and J usage is TRBJ1-2, with D possibly TRBD1 on 5 matching bases. Deletions cut 0 bases from V and 13 bases from J, with 18 bases between. Germline-derived CDR1 and CDR2 are MGHRA and YSYEKL. This CDR3 comprises 14 residues. The chain's CDR3 is CASSQERGGFPGTF. The CDR3 nucleotides read TGCGCCAGCAGCCAAGAACGCGGGGGATTCCCTGGCACCTTC.

The CDR3 coding sequence is TGTGCCAGCAGCTTCACAGGGGCGACAGATTCACCCCTCCACTTT. As protein: CASSFTGATDSPLHF. The chain recombines TRBV5-5 with TRBJ1-6, with 7 nucleotides matching TRBD1. Germline loops: CDR1 SGHKS, CDR2 YYEKEE (reference sequence). Trimming at V came to 2 bases and at J to 8 bases, leaving 7 bases not matched to a gene. The CDR3 length is 15 residues. The complete variable domain, with remaining parts taken from reference TRBV5-5 and TRBJ1-6, reads DAGVTQSPTHLIKTRGQQVTLRCSPISGHKSVSWYQQVLGQGPQFIFQYYEKEERGRGNFPDRFSARQFPNYSSELNVNALLLGDSALYLCASSFTGATDSPLHFGNGTRLTVT.

This clonotype was observed a few times. The chain recombines TRBV5-1 with TRBJ2-3; weak D call: TRBD2 (6 bases). CDR1 SGHRS and CDR2 YFSETQ come from the germline V gene. The CDR3 totals 15 residues. Trimming left V 0 bases short and J 2 bases short, with 10 bases between. For the CDR3, the DNA is TGCGCCAGCAGCTTGGACGGCGGGGCCACAGATACGCAGTATTTT. This gives the protein CASSLDGGATDTQYF.

The rearrangement uses TRBV7-2 and TRBJ2-6, with D maybe TRBD2 (5 bases). The CDR3 is 17 residues long. Germline lookup yields CDR1 SGHTA and CDR2 FQGNSA. V lost 5 bases and J lost 0, with 14 bases in between. The CDR3 loop is CASSEQVRVSGANVLTF. The CDR3 bases are TGTGCCAGCAGCGAGCAGGTGCGGGTCTCTGGGGCCAACGTCCTGACTTTC.

J is TRBJ2-1 and V is TRBV11-2; D call uncertain. This CDR3 region has 13 residues. V dropped 0 bases and J dropped 6 bases, with 6 bases sitting between them. Germline V lookup: CDR1 SGHAT, CDR2 FQNNGV. The CDR3 nucleotides are TGTGCCAGCAGCTTAGACGCCCCCAATGAGCAGTTCTTC. Protein: CASSLDAPNEQFF.

This clonotype was counted a few times. The V call is TRBV20-1, the J call TRBJ2-7, with 7 bases aligning to TRBD1. V was pared by 0 bases and J by 3 bases, with 5 bases of the junction left unmatched. Per germline, CDR1 DFQATT and CDR2 SNEGSKA (reference sequence). The CDR3 extends over 14 amino acids. The CDR3 spells CSARDFAGGYEQYF. The CDR3 DNA follows: TGCAGTGCTAGAGATTTTGCAGGGGGCTACGAGCAGTACTTC.

The chain recombines TRBV5-6 with TRBJ2-7, with D possibly being TRBD1 (6 bases). Trimming took 2 bases from V and 2 from J, leaving 8 bases between them. The germline V gene has CDR1 SGHDT and CDR2 YYEEEE. The CDR3 consists of 13 residues. The CDR3 DNA follows: TGTGCCAGCAGCTTTCGACAGGCCTACGAGCAGTACTTC. Translated, it gives CASSFRQAYEQYF. The full variable domain, its missing parts supplied by reference TRBV5-6 and TRBJ2-7, is DAGVTQSPTHLIKTRGQQVTLRCSPKSGHDTVSWYQQALGQGPQFIFQYYEEEERQRGNFPDRFSGHQFPNYSSELNVNALLLGDSALYLCASSFRQAYEQYFGPGTRLTVT.

This clonotype was counted between two and nine times. The rearrangement joins TRBV6-5 to TRBJ2-3, with 12 positions matching TRBD2. Germline CDR1 is MNHEY and CDR2 is SVGAGI. V was pared by 0 bases and J by 3 bases, with 1 base of the junction left unmatched. The CDR3 covers 16 residues. The CDR3 spells CASSYSTSGGTDTQYF. Written as DNA, the CDR3 is TGTGCCAGCAGTTACTCGACTAGCGGGGGAACAGATACGCAGTATTTT.